This is a list of T cell receptor beta chains from one sample in a study of early T cells in non-severe SARS-CoV-2 infection. TCRdb itself ran the 5' RACE reads through MiXCR, one entry per CDR3 protein. Altogether 30,000 to 45,000 distinct CDR3 sequences are present, 4.5% to 7% being singletons, with the ten largest covering more than 25%. The specimen sequenced was whole blood. These receptors were taken from an adult who was a healthcare worker with PCR-confirmed SARS-CoV-2 infection or an uninfected control (not recorded which). Both conserved end residues are part of each CDR3. D genes are given only for firm matches. Where a row states a size, it is once, few, many or the class of an expanded clone; other rows omit it.

d_gene,v_gene,j_gene,abundance,CDR3aa,CDR3nt
.,TRBV9,TRBJ2-1,.,CASSIGGTPYNEQFF,TGTGCCAGCAGCATTGGAGGGACGCCCTACAATGAGCAGTTCTTC
.,TRBV6-5,TRBJ2-5,few,CASSTPGLQETQYF,TGTGCCAGCAGTACGCCGGGACTTCAAGAGACCCAGTACTTC
.,TRBV24-1,TRBJ2-7,many,CATSDPPGAAYEQYF,TGTGCCACCAGTGATCCGCCGGGAGCAGCCTACGAGCAGTACTTC
TRBD2,TRBV25-1,TRBJ2-2,few,CASSSGGAVTGELFF,TGTGCCAGCTCCTCGGGAGGGGCCGTCACCGGGGAGCTGTTTTTT
TRBD2,TRBV10-3,TRBJ2-7,many,CAISESNSGTYEQYF,TGTGCCATCAGTGAGTCGAATAGCGGGACCTACGAGCAGTACTTC
.,TRBV14,TRBJ2-7,.,CASSQDLWGNREQYF,TGTGCCAGCAGCCAAGATTTGTGGGGCAATCGGGAGCAGTACTTC
TRBD1,TRBV18,TRBJ2-3,.,CASSWDSGNTDTQYF,TGTGCCAGCTCATGGGACAGCGGCAACACAGATACGCAGTATTTT
TRBD1,TRBV28,TRBJ1-1,many,CASREGGTGRTEAFF,TGTGCCAGCAGAGAGGGGGGGACAGGGAGGACTGAAGCTTTCTTT
.,TRBV5-5,TRBJ1-5,many,CASSFSAVGQPQHF,TGTGCCAGCAGCTTCTCGGCAGTCGGCCAGCCCCAGCATTTT
.,TRBV18,TRBJ1-1,few,CASSPSPQFQIF,TGTGCCAGCTCACCAAGTCCCCAGTTCCAAATCTTT
.,TRBV3-1,TRBJ2-5,.,CASSPSGTRQETQYF,TGTGCCAGCAGCCCGTCCGGGACTCGACAAGAGACCCAGTACTTC
TRBD1,TRBV5-6,TRBJ2-7,.,CASSTGQDSYEQYF,TGTGCCAGCAGCACCGGACAGGACTCCTACGAGCAGTACTTC
TRBD1,TRBV7-9,TRBJ2-7,many,CASSTTGQGGEQYF,TGTGCCAGCAGCACAACCGGACAGGGCGGCGAGCAGTACTTC
TRBD2,TRBV5-1,TRBJ2-3,many,CASSSRLAARTDTQYF,TGCGCCAGCAGCTCCCGACTAGCGGCACGCACAGATACGCAGTATTTT
TRBD2,TRBV7-9,TRBJ2-5,few,CASSLNGGVQETQYF,TGTGCCAGCAGCTTGAACGGGGGGGTTCAAGAGACCCAGTACTTC
TRBD1,TRBV18,TRBJ2-1,.,CASSPSAGTAPYNEQFF,TGTGCCAGCTCACCCTCAGCCGGGACAGCTCCCTACAATGAGCAGTTCTTC
.,TRBV6-6,TRBJ1-4,many,CASSYGRGGNEKLFF,TGTGCCAGCAGTTACGGTCGAGGGGGTAATGAAAAACTGTTTTTT
.,TRBV5-1,TRBJ2-1,few,CASSSRVPGGYEQFF,TGCGCCAGCAGCTCACGGGTCCCAGGGGGGTATGAGCAGTTCTTC
TRBD1,TRBV20-1,TRBJ1-2,many,CSARTGNNYGYTF,TGCAGTGCTAGGACAGGGAATAACTATGGCTACACCTTC
TRBD1,TRBV30,TRBJ2-1,.,CAWSPPGQGANEQFF,TGTGCCTGGAGTCCACCGGGACAGGGGGCTAATGAGCAGTTCTTC
.,TRBV7-2,TRBJ1-2,many,CASRAGPYGYTF,TGTGCCAGCAGGGCCGGGCCTTATGGCTACACCTTC
TRBD1,TRBV7-9,TRBJ2-7,many,CASRDMGQGTHEQYF,TGTGCCAGCAGAGATATGGGACAGGGGACCCACGAGCAGTACTTC
TRBD1,TRBV18,TRBJ1-1,many,CASSRDSFTNTEAFF,TGTGCCAGCTCAAGGGACAGTTTCACGAACACTGAAGCTTTCTTT
TRBD2,TRBV9,TRBJ2-3,few,CASSALAALPSTDTQYF,TGTGCCAGCAGCGCACTAGCGGCGCTCCCCAGCACAGATACGCAGTATTTT
.,TRBV28,TRBJ1-6,many,CASSRRADHSPLHF,TGTGCCAGCAGCCGCAGGGCGGACCATTCACCCCTCCACTTT
TRBD1,TRBV12-5,TRBJ2-5,many,CASGRDSYQETQYF,TGTGCTAGTGGCCGGGACAGCTACCAAGAGACCCAGTACTTC
.,TRBV18,TRBJ2-1,many,CASSPPGSAYNEQFF,TGTGCCAGCTCACCCCCCGGTAGTGCCTACAATGAGCAGTTCTTC
.,TRBV29-1,TRBJ2-7,many,CSVVQSSSYEQYF,TGCAGCGTTGTCCAGTCGAGCTCCTACGAGCAGTACTTC
.,TRBV6-1,TRBJ2-1,many,CASSERLTAEQFF,TGTGCCAGCAGTGAAAGGCTGACGGCTGAGCAGTTCTTC
.,TRBV5-5,TRBJ2-7,many,CASSFLVGVIYEQYF,TGTGCCAGCAGCTTCCTAGTGGGGGTGATCTACGAGCAGTACTTC
.,TRBV18,TRBJ1-1,many,CASSPRADWNTEAFF,TGTGCCAGCTCACCACGGGCAGATTGGAACACTGAAGCTTTCTTT
.,TRBV7-9,TRBJ1-1,few,CASSLGTDFGGTEAFF,TGTGCCAGCAGCCTAGGGACGGATTTCGGTGGCACTGAAGCTTTCTTT
TRBD2,TRBV4-1,TRBJ2-3,.,CASSRSGTSGGEDTQYF,TGCGCCAGCAGCCGATCCGGGACTAGCGGGGGCGAAGATACGCAGTATTTT
TRBD2,TRBV20-1,TRBJ2-7,many,CSANHQRERNYEQYF,TGCAGTGCTAATCACCAGCGGGAGAGGAACTACGAGCAGTACTTC
.,TRBV28,TRBJ2-1,many,CASSTGFNEQFF,TGTGCCAGCAGCACAGGGTTCAATGAGCAGTTCTTC
.,TRBV2,TRBJ2-1,.,CASSEAGGLSYNEQFF,TGTGCCAGCAGTGAAGCGGGGGGACTCAGCTACAATGAGCAGTTCTTC
TRBD1,TRBV12-3/TRBV12-4,TRBJ2-5,few,CASSQQGAETQYF,TGTGCCAGCAGCCAACAGGGGGCTGAGACCCAGTACTTC
TRBD1,TRBV28,TRBJ1-2,many,CASSLNRGSGGYTF,TGTGCCAGCAGTTTGAACAGGGGCTCGGGTGGCTACACCTTC
.,TRBV20-1,TRBJ1-2,.,CSARIGYGYTF,TGCAGTGCTAGAATCGGTTATGGCTACACCTTC
TRBD2,TRBV20-1,TRBJ2-7,many,CSARGGLAGWYEQYF,TGCAGTGCTAGAGGGGGGCTAGCGGGATGGTACGAGCAGTACTTC
TRBD2,TRBV12-3/TRBV12-4,TRBJ2-2,.,CASSLSGRVAGELFF,TGTGCCAGCAGTTTAAGCGGGAGAGTCGCCGGGGAGCTGTTTTTT
.,TRBV20-1,TRBJ2-1,many,CSATGSYNEQFF,TGCAGTGCTACCGGGAGTTACAATGAGCAGTTCTTC
.,TRBV11-3,TRBJ2-1,many,CASSAGHVGNEQFF,TGTGCCAGCAGCGCGGGGCACGTCGGGAATGAGCAGTTCTTC
TRBD2,TRBV3-1,TRBJ2-1,few,CASSQETSVYNEQFF,TGTGCCAGCAGCCAAGAGACTAGCGTTTACAATGAGCAGTTCTTC
.,TRBV27,TRBJ2-2,many,CASRGHGDTGELFF,TGTGCCAGCAGGGGCCATGGGGACACCGGGGAGCTGTTTTTT
.,TRBV12-3/TRBV12-4,TRBJ1-4,many,CASSLRWGGFSEKLFF,TGTGCCAGCAGCCTAAGATGGGGTGGGTTTTCTGAAAAACTGTTTTTT
.,TRBV12-3/TRBV12-4,TRBJ2-5,many,CASSFQQETQYF,TGTGCCAGCAGTTTCCAGCAAGAGACCCAGTACTTC
.,TRBV29-1,TRBJ2-7,.,CSVAGDGSSYEQYF,TGCAGCGTTGCCGGGGACGGGAGCTCCTACGAGCAGTACTTC